The 23 T cell receptor beta chains below come from one sample, sequenced in a study of cytomegalovirus exposure and HLA in healthy donors. PCR employed 60 Vbeta and 13 Jbeta primers. Assay used: immunoSEQ multiplex PCR; TCRdb lists only in-frame clones, some missing. Found here are about 180,000 clones, 60% to 85% of them singletons; the top ten hold 2.9%. Sequencing was performed on PBMCs. These receptors all come from a male donor in good health and CMV-seronegative.

In this sample, this clone turned up a few times. The rearrangement links TRBV7-9 to TRBJ1-1; no firm D call. The CDR3 sequence is 13 residues long. V was cut by 0 bases and J by 4 bases, with 6 bases left in between. CDR1 and CDR2 (germline): SEHNR, FQNEAQ (reference sequence). CDR3 loop: CASSLAGVTEAFF. CDR3 DNA sequence: TGTGCCAGCAGCTTAGCCGGGGTCACTGAAGCTTTCTTT.

This chain joins TRBV28 and TRBJ1-5; D gene ambiguous. Between the trimmed V and J ends, which lost 6 bases and 4 bases, there was a span of 13 bases. The germline CDR1 and CDR2 sequences are MDHEN and SYDVKM. The CDR3 consists of 14 residues. CDR3 protein: CASSPLVWNQPQHF. CDR3 bases: TGTGCCAGCAGCCCTTTAGTTTGGAATCAGCCCCAGCATTTT.

In regard to this clone: Other DNA sequences in the same sample also yield this CDR3. The chain employs TRBV5-6 and TRBJ2-5; D unresolved. The CDR3 contains 11 residues. Germline V gene sequence: CDR1 SGHDT, CDR2 YYEEEE. V was shortened by 5 bases and J by 2 bases, with 4 bases between the two germline ends. The CDR3: CASSRQETQYF. Here the CDR3 DNA reads TGTGCCAGCAGTCGTCAAGAGACCCAGTACTTC.

This sequence joins TRBV5-1 and TRBJ2-5; TRBD2 matches 12 bases. The CDR3 is 15 amino acids. Losses at the gene ends were 4 bases for V and 2 bases for J; bases not matched to a gene: 3. The germline CDR1 and CDR2 sequences are SGHRS and YFSETQ. The CDR3 coding sequence is TGCGCCAGCAGCCGGACTAGCGGGGAGCAAGAGACCCAGTACTTC. It encodes CASSRTSGEQETQYF.

The V and J genes are TRBV2 and TRBJ2-7; the D is unclear. The CDR3 contains 12 residues. Germline lookup yields CDR1 SNHLY and CDR2 FYNNEI. V was shortened by 5 bases and J by 9 bases, with 14 bases between the two germline ends. CDR3: CASSLLPTWQYF. The CDR3 DNA reads as TGTGCCAGCAGTCTCCTCCCTACGTGGCAGTACTTC.

V and J are TRBV7-8 and TRBJ2-7; weak D call: TRBD2 (6 bases). This CDR3 region has 17 residues. Deletions cut 3 bases from V and 0 bases from J, with 18 bases between. Germline assignment: CDR1 SGHVS and CDR2 FQNEAQ. The CDR3 DNA follows: TGTGCCAGCAGCTTTAACCCCTGGGGGGACCCCTCCTACGAGCAGTACTTC. Protein sequence: CASSFNPWGDPSYEQYF.

The rearrangement uses TRBV6-6 and TRBJ2-7, with TRBD2 matching over 14 bases. The germline gives CDR1 MNHNY, CDR2 SVGAGI (reference sequence). The CDR3 is made up of 16 amino acids. V lost 5 bases and J lost 6; bases outside the gene matches: 9. CDR3 sequence (DNA): TGTGCCAGCAGTCTAGCGGGGACTAGCGGGGGTGGCGAGCAGTACTTC. Translating gives CASSLAGTSGGGEQYF.

About this clone: The sample contains more than one DNA sequence encoding this CDR3. The chain carries TRBV19 and TRBJ1-5; D ambiguous. The CDR3 totals 13 residues. Germline loops: CDR1 LNHDA, CDR2 SQIVND (reference sequence). Trimming pared 6 bases from V and 0 bases from J, leaving 6 bases between. The CDR3 sequence is CASRRGSNQPQHF. The CDR3 DNA reads TGTGCCAGTAGACGGGGTAGCAATCAGCCCCAGCATTTT.

The chain carries TRBV6-5 and TRBJ2-2; D is unclear. The germline V gene has CDR1 MNHEY and CDR2 SVGAGI. The CDR3 consists of 12 residues. V was pared by 6 bases and J by 3 bases, with 5 bases between. The CDR3 DNA is TGTGCCAGCAGCCCAGACACCGGGGAGCTGTTTTTT. Encoded protein: CASSPDTGELFF.

On this clone itself: Germline and junction disagree at one end, which may indicate a read error. The V call is TRBV11-2, the J call TRBJ2-5, with 7 bases aligning to TRBD2. The CDR3 is 15 amino acids. Germline-derived CDR1 and CDR2 are SGHAT and FQNNGV. This CDR3 is CVSSTPAGPQETQYF. The CDR3 DNA follows: TGTGTCAGCAGCACCCCAGCGGGGCCCCAAGAGACCCAGTACTTC.

The V and J genes are TRBV6-6 and TRBJ1-5; TRBD1 agrees at 9 bases. Germline assignment: CDR1 MNHNY and CDR2 SVGAGI (reference sequence). The CDR3 totals 14 residues. J was trimmed by 5 bases and V by 6 bases; bases with no gene match: 5. This CDR3 is CASSIQGAHQPQHF. For the CDR3, the DNA is TGTGCCAGCAGCATACAGGGGGCGCATCAGCCCCAGCATTTT.

This sequence joins TRBV7-7 and TRBJ2-1; the match to TRBD2 covers 7 bases. V dropped 5 bases and J dropped 2; count of bases not matched to a gene: 15. Germline V gene lookup returns CDR1 SSHAT and CDR2 FNYEAQ (reference sequence). There are 18 residues in the CDR3. The CDR3 reads CASSPQRASGVTYNEQFF. The CDR3, as DNA: TGTGCCAGCAGCCCTCAGAGAGCTAGCGGCGTTACCTACAATGAGCAGTTCTTC.

The gene calls are TRBV6-1 and TRBJ2-3, with D possibly being TRBD1 (6 bases). The CDR3 totals 14 residues. The V gene's germline CDR1 is MNHNS and CDR2 SASEGT. Deletions cut 4 bases from V and 2 bases from J, with 10 bases between. DNA for the CDR3: TGTGCCAGCAGTGCGACAGGTTCCACAGATACGCAGTATTTT. Amino acids: CASSATGSTDTQYF.

The CDR3 loop is CASSLVQGGDTQYF. The CDR3 DNA is TGTGCCAGCAGCTTAGTCCAGGGTGGAGATACGCAGTATTTT. V usage is TRBV7-2 and J usage is TRBJ2-3; D possibly corresponds to TRBD1 (5 bases). V lost 1 base to trimming and J lost 5 bases, with 10 bases between them. Germline V CDR1 and CDR2: SGHTA, FQGNSA. The CDR3 totals 14 residues.

The rearrangement links TRBV5-6 to TRBJ1-2; the match to TRBD1 covers 8 bases. Germline V gene lookup returns CDR1 SGHDT and CDR2 YYEEEE. After removal of 2 bases from V and 7 bases from J, the junction contained 1 base not matched to a gene. The CDR3 is 12 amino acids. The CDR3 bases are TGTGCCAGCAGCTTCGACAGGGGTGGCTACACCTTC. As protein: CASSFDRGGYTF.

V gene TRBV20-1 combines with J gene TRBJ2-7; the D is unclear. Between the trimmed V and J ends, which lost 2 bases and 6 bases, there was a span of 8 bases. Germline V CDR1 and CDR2: DFQATT, SNEGSKA (reference sequence). This CDR3 comprises 11 residues. In DNA, the CDR3 is TGCAGTGCTAGAAAGTCAGGCGAGCAGTACTTC. Its translation: CSARKSGEQYF.

The gene calls are TRBV30 and TRBJ1-1; 7 bases match TRBD1. In germline, CDR1 is GTSNPN, CDR2 SVGIG (reference sequence). The trim removed 4 bases at V and 4 bases at J, leaving 6 bases unmatched. The CDR3 covers 13 residues. The CDR3 nucleotides are TGTGCCTGGATCGGGACAGCGTTCACTGAAGCTTTCTTT. This gives the protein CAWIGTAFTEAFF.

This clone showed up just once. The chain links TRBV21-1 to TRBJ1-2; TRBD1 is the table's D call and was not checked against the DNA. TRBV21-1 is assigned pseudogene status. There are 19 residues in the CDR3. In nucleotides, the CDR3 is TGTGCCAGCAGCAAAGCTATCCGGGACAGCCGTACCTCTAACTATGGCTACACCTTC. Translated: CASSKAIRDSRTSNYGYTF.

This chain uses TRBV4-3 with TRBJ1-4, with D unresolved. The CDR3 spans 16 residues. CDR1 is LGHNA and CDR2 is YSLEER in the germline V gene. V lost 3 bases and J 4 bases, leaving 15 bases between the germline ends. CDR3 DNA sequence: TGCGCCAGCAGCCATGGGCAGGCGGGTGGTAATGAAAAACTGTTTTTT. The encoded protein is CASSHGQAGGNEKLFF.

The V gene is TRBV18, the J gene TRBJ1-2; possible D gene TRBD1, 6 bases. Germline CDR1 and CDR2: KGHSH and LQKENI. CDR3 length: 17 amino acids. Trimming cost V 3 bases and J 1 base, with 18 bases left between them. The CDR3 DNA sequence: TGTGCCAGCTCACCTCGATTGGGGGCCCTCCGTAACTATGGCTACACCTTC. Protein sequence: CASSPRLGALRNYGYTF.

The CDR3 region has the DNA TGTGCCTGGAGCCGGTGGACTGAAGCTTTCTTT. Translated, it gives CAWSRWTEAFF. This rearrangement joins TRBV30 to TRBJ1-1; D uncertain. The germline V and J ends were trimmed by 3 bases and 5 bases, with 7 bases remaining between them. Germline V gene data show CDR1 as GTSNPN and CDR2 as SVGIG (reference sequence). The length of the CDR3 is 11 residues. The full variable domain, with the rest looked up from reference TRBV30 and TRBJ1-1, is SQTIHQWPATLVQPVGSPLSLECTVEGTSNPNLYWYRQAAGRGLQLLFYSVGIGQISSEVPQNLSASRPQDRQFILSSKKLLLSDSGFYLCAWSRWTEAFFGQGTRLTVV.

This clone was seen a handful of times. V usage is TRBV4-3 and J usage is TRBJ2-1, with D tentatively TRBD2 (5 bases). V lost 0 bases to trimming and J lost 7 bases, with 10 bases between them. The CDR3 is 14 amino acids. Germline V gene data show CDR1 as LGHNA and CDR2 as YSLEER. The CDR3 DNA is TGCGCCAGCAGCCAAGATTCCTCGGGGAATGAGCAGTTCTTC. Its translation is CASSQDSSGNEQFF.

The chain combines TRBV6-6 with TRBJ1-5; tentative D call: TRBD1 (5 bases). Trimming removed 6 bases at V and 0 bases at J, with 9 bases between. The CDR3 spans 14 residues. The germline CDR1 and CDR2 sequences are MNHNY and SVGAGI (reference sequence). The CDR3 bases are TGTGCCAGCAGGGTACAGGATAGCAATCAGCCCCAGCATTTT. It is translated as CASRVQDSNQPQHF.